One TCR beta chain is described in this entry. The target antigen is unknown. The DNA ends 3 residues before the CDR3 does, and the rest of the CDR3 is filled in from the germline J gene. The data stem from a study of Tregs in tolerant kidney transplant recipients. Regarding the study as a whole: Antigen-driven expansion was suggested because donor-specific Tregs expanded more than all Tregs in tolerant patients.

Data came from immunoSEQ multiplex PCR; TCRdb stores just in-frame clones and leaves some out. This sample's table has roughly 34,000 clones. Per the germline V gene, CDR1 is KGHSH and CDR2 is LQKENI. The CDR3 consists of 21 residues. V was cut by 2 bases and J by 0 bases, with 29 bases left in between. V is TRBV18 and J is TRBJ2-7, with D perhaps matching TRBD1 (7 bases). This material consisted of CD8+ T cells from blood, taken before the transplant. This sequence was found in a human donor who received a combined kidney and bone marrow transplant. The DNA read from the CDR3 is TGTGCCAGCTCACCAATTAGTCTAGCGACAGGGCAACTCCCGACCTCCTACGAG. It yields the protein CASSPISLATGQLPTSYE. The complete CDR3 sequence is CASSPISLATGQLPTSYEQYF.